One sample yielded the 6 T cell receptor beta chains listed below, sequenced in a study of blood T cell repertoires in COVID-19. Method: immunoSEQ multiplex PCR; TCRdb's copy keeps in-frame clones and lacks some. This sample yields approximately 96,000 clones, of which roughly 96% are seen a single time; about 4.1% belongs to the top ten. The sample taken for sequencing was peripheral blood. Every receptor here comes from a human donor with active COVID-19. The donor label of this sample is uncertain.

The chain couples TRBV5-1 to TRBJ1-1; D is unresolved. The CDR3 sequence is 11 residues long. In germline, CDR1 is SGHRS, CDR2 YFSETQ. The V gene lost 4 bases and the J gene lost 2 bases, with 3 bases spanning the gap. The CDR3 DNA reads TGCGCCAGCAGCCCTAACACTGAAGCTTTCTTT. Protein: CASSPNTEAFF.

This clone was seen a single time. J is TRBJ2-1 and V is TRBV19; 13 bases map to TRBD2. The length of the CDR3 is 15 residues. Germline V gives CDR1 LNHDA, CDR2 SQIVND (reference sequence). With V trimmed by 9 bases and J by 6 bases, 8 bases remained unmatched. CDR3: CASRLTSGGANEQFF. Here the CDR3 DNA reads TGTGCCAGCCGACTAACTAGCGGGGGGGCCAATGAGCAGTTCTTC.

The rearrangement joins TRBV11-1 to TRBJ2-6, with TRBD1 matching over 7 bases. J was trimmed by 4 bases and V by 3 bases; bases with no gene match: 3. This CDR3 spans 15 amino acids. CDR1 and CDR2 (germline): SGHAT, FQDESV (reference sequence). This chain's CDR3 is CASSFIGGGANVLTF. Written as DNA, the CDR3 is TGTGCCAGCAGCTTTATAGGGGGCGGGGCCAACGTCCTGACTTTC.

The V gene is TRBV11-2, the J gene TRBJ2-1, with D unclear. The CDR3 extends over 15 amino acids. Germline lookup yields CDR1 SGHAT and CDR2 FQNNGV. Between the trimmed V and J ends, which lost 4 bases and 5 bases, there was a span of 15 bases. CDR3 sequence reads: CASSSWSTPNNEQFF. CDR3 nucleotides: TGTGCCAGCAGCTCTTGGAGCACCCCAAACAATGAGCAGTTCTTC.

J is TRBJ2-1 and V is TRBV12-3 or TRBV12-4, with D unresolved. Trimming removed 6 bases from V and 2 bases from J, with 5 bases in between. The CDR3 is made up of 12 amino acids. The CDR3 DNA sequence: TGTGCCAGCAGCTGGCCCTACAATGAGCAGTTCTTC. This gives the protein CASSWPYNEQFF.

The rearrangement joins TRBV11-1 to TRBJ2-5; TRBD1 matches 8 bases. V shed 3 bases and J 4 bases; nucleotides not matched to a gene: 7. This CDR3 is built from 15 residues. The germline gives CDR1 SGHAT, CDR2 FQDESV (reference sequence). The CDR3 nucleotides are TGTGCCAGCAGCTTGCGACAGGGGTTCGGAGAGACCCAGTACTTC. Amino acids: CASSLRQGFGETQYF.